This T cell receptor (beta chain) was found in a study of blood T cells in healthy people across ages. This clonotype was counted many times. Combining a sample-barcoded 5' primer with a J-beta primer mix, a second PCR ran for roughly 7 to 12 cycles. MiXCR, applied by TCRdb to the 5' RACE reads, yields one record per CDR3 protein. This sample has around 800,000 distinct CDR3 sequences; around two thirds occur once, and the top ten carry about 27%. The CDR3 covers 14 residues. Trimming removed 3 bases at V and 0 bases at J, with 7 bases between. Germline values: CDR1 SGHNT, CDR2 YENEEA. The specimen was blood. The sequence was obtained from a man aged 30 to 45 in good health. The rearrangement links TRBV11-3 to TRBJ2-3; D not certain. CDR3 DNA sequence: TGTGCCAGCAGCTTGGGAAGAAGCACAGATACGCAGTATTTT. Translation gives CASSLGRSTDTQYF.